This T cell receptor (beta chain) came from a study of blood T cell repertoires in COVID-19. How the authors handled the data: From reference gene primer amplification, estimates of nucleated cell counts were derived. Only in-frame clones appear in the TCRdb table, and some are missing; sequencing was by immunoSEQ multiplex PCR. From that table come the V and J calls and clone size; the DNA was used to work out D and trimming. The sample contains about 200,000 clones, about 84% of which appear only once. Recruits, aged roughly 18 to 100 years, lived in about two dozen US areas. This receptor was taken from a man between 40 and 49 years old with acute COVID-19. The source material was PBMCs or T cells enriched from blood (not recorded which).

The CDR3 loop reads CASSPLGDRLYNEQFF. The CDR3 region has the DNA TGTGCCAGCTCACCACTTGGGGACAGGCTCTACAATGAGCAGTTCTTC. The V and J genes are TRBV18 and TRBJ2-1, with TRBD1 matching over 8 bases. Germline assignment: CDR1 KGHSH and CDR2 LQKENI. V shed 1 base and J 3 bases; nucleotides not matched to a gene: 5. The length of the CDR3 is 16 residues. Together with reference TRBV18 and TRBJ2-1, the CDR3 gives the full variable domain: NAGVMQNPRHLVRRRGQEARLRCSPMKGHSHVYWYRQLPEEGLKFMVYLQKENIIDESGMPKERFSAEFPKEGPSILRIQQVVRGDSAAYFCASSPLGDRLYNEQFFGPGTRLTVL.